The 23 T cell receptor beta chains below all came from one sample that was sequenced in a study of radiotherapy plus CTLA-4 blockade in lung cancer. Here immunoSEQ multiplex PCR was the method, and the copy in TCRdb shows in-frame clones only, minus some. The sample has about 84,000 clones, about two thirds seen once. The sample here was peripheral blood, taken from a patient treated with radiotherapy plus ipilimumab. The source is a human donor with non-small cell lung cancer that progressed on radiotherapy plus ipilimumab.

This rearrangement joins TRBV11-2 to TRBJ2-1; no clear D gene. Germline CDR1 is SGHAT and CDR2 is FQNNGV. This CDR3 spans 12 amino acids. The ends were cut back, 2 bases at V and 5 bases at J, with 4 bases in the middle. The CDR3 loop reads CASSLIHNEQFF. In nucleotides, the CDR3 is TGTGCCAGCAGCTTAATTCACAATGAGCAGTTCTTC.

This chain connects TRBV19 to TRBJ2-7; 8 nucleotides align to TRBD1. V was clipped by 4 bases and J by 7 bases; unmatched bases: 9. CDR1 is LNHDA and CDR2 is SQIVND in the germline V gene (reference sequence). The length of the CDR3 is 14 residues. The CDR3 region is CASSNRDRLTEQYF. The CDR3 bases are TGTGCCAGTAGTAATCGGGACAGGCTAACGGAGCAGTACTTC.

The chain has TRBV7-9 and TRBJ1-3; 7 bases match TRBD1. Trimming at V came to 4 bases and at J to 2 bases, leaving 11 bases not matched to a gene. CDR3 length: 17 amino acids. Germline CDR1 SEHNR, CDR2 FQNEAQ (reference sequence). The CDR3 loop reads CASSSPRTGATGNTIYF. The CDR3 DNA sequence: TGTGCCAGCAGCTCCCCCCGGACAGGCGCCACTGGAAACACCATATATTTT.

The table lists this clone with a count of one. The V call is TRBV28, the J call TRBJ1-5, with 7 bases fitting TRBD1. In germline, CDR1 is MDHEN, CDR2 SYDVKM. The CDR3 loop spans 16 amino acids. V shed 4 bases, J shed 7 bases, and the junction held 13 bases outside the gene matches. For the CDR3, the DNA is TGTGCCAGCAGTTCCTCCCTTTCCGACAGGGAACAGCCCCAGCATTTT. Its translation is CASSSSLSDREQPQHF.

The J gene is TRBJ1-5, the V gene TRBV28; D ambiguous. Germline-derived CDR1 and CDR2 are MDHEN and SYDVKM. Trimming stripped 4 bases from V and 0 bases from J, with 13 bases between. The length of the CDR3 is 16 residues. DNA for the CDR3: TGTGCCAGCAGTTCCCGACGGGAGTATAGCAATCAGCCCCAGCATTTT. It translates to CASSSRREYSNQPQHF.

The chain employs TRBV11-2 and TRBJ2-1; D might be TRBD1 or TRBD2, each matching 5 bases. Looked up from germline, CDR1 is SGHAT and CDR2 is FQNNGV. The CDR3 spans 15 residues. Trimming took 4 bases from V and 1 from J, leaving 11 bases between them. The CDR3 sequence: CASSSLRGSYNEQFF. The CDR3 DNA reads TGTGCCAGCAGCTCCCTGAGGGGATCCTACAATGAGCAGTTCTTC.

This clone came up a few times. J is TRBJ2-2 and V is TRBV27, with D hard to call. Germline loops: CDR1 MNHEY, CDR2 SMNVEV (reference sequence). This CDR3 region has 12 residues. V was shortened by 5 bases and J by 6 bases, with 7 bases between the two germline ends. The CDR3 DNA sequence: TGTGCCAGCAGTCCCACGTCCGGGGAGCTGTTTTTT. Protein product: CASSPTSGELFF.

The rearrangement links TRBV4-3 to TRBJ1-3, with D tentatively TRBD1 (5 bases). Germline-derived CDR1 and CDR2 are LGHNA and YSLEER. CDR3 length: 16 residues. The V gene lost 0 bases and the J gene lost 1 base, with 10 bases spanning the gap. CDR3 coding DNA: TGCGCCAGCAGCCAAGATCGGCGGGGGTCTGGAAACACCATATATTTT. It is translated as CASSQDRRGSGNTIYF.

This chain connects TRBV7-9 to TRBJ2-3; D ambiguous. This CDR3 comprises 14 residues. The germline V and J ends were trimmed by 2 bases and 2 bases, with 8 bases remaining between them. The germline V gene has CDR1 SEHNR and CDR2 FQNEAQ (reference sequence). CDR3 coding DNA: TGTGCCAGCAGCTTATTTAGAGACACAGATACGCAGTATTTT. Translating gives CASSLFRDTDTQYF.

This rearrangement joins TRBV28 to TRBJ1-2; D is unresolved. Germline CDR1 reads MDHEN; CDR2 reads SYDVKM. The CDR3 extends over 15 amino acids. V gave up 2 bases and J gave up 2 bases, with 12 bases separating them. CDR3 sequence reads: CASSLVYPGNYGYTF. For the CDR3, the DNA is TGTGCCAGCAGTTTAGTTTACCCGGGAAACTATGGCTACACCTTC.

The chain employs TRBV2 and TRBJ2-3; D not resolved. The germline V gene encodes CDR1 SNHLY and CDR2 FYNNEI. The CDR3 is made up of 13 amino acids. Trimming took 4 bases from V and 5 from J, leaving 10 bases between them. CDR3 sequence: CASSVVRLDTQYF. The CDR3 DNA sequence: TGTGCCAGCAGTGTTGTTCGACTAGATACGCAGTATTTT. The full variable domain, in which reference TRBV2 and TRBJ2-3 provide the parts outside the CDR3, is EPEVTQTPSHQVTQMGQEVILRCVPISNHLYFYWYRQILGQKVEFLVSFYNNEISEKSEIFDDQFSVERPDGSNFTLKIRSTKLEDSAMYFCASSVVRLDTQYFGPGTRLTVL.

This chain uses TRBV4-1 with TRBJ1-4; 9 positions match TRBD1. The CDR3 runs to 15 residues. Germline CDR1 MGHRA, CDR2 YSYEKL. The V gene end was trimmed by 5 bases and the J gene end by 4 bases; junction bases not matched to a gene: 5. The CDR3 DNA sequence: TGCGCCAGCAGCTACCGACAGGGGGGTAATGAAAAACTGTTTTTT. Its translation: CASSYRQGGNEKLFF.

This chain uses TRBV28 with TRBJ1-5; 12 bases fit TRBD1. The CDR3 has 16 amino acids. Germline V gene lookup returns CDR1 MDHEN and CDR2 SYDVKM. The J segment lost 7 bases and the V segment lost 0 bases, leaving 4 bases of the junction unmatched. CDR3 bases: TGTGCCAGCAGTTTATGGGGACAGGGGGCTGAGCAGCCCCAGCATTTT. This sequence encodes CASSLWGQGAEQPQHF. Looking up the rest from reference TRBV28 and TRBJ1-5 gives the full variable domain: DVKVTQSSRYLVKRTGEKVFLECVQDMDHENMFWYRQDPGLGLRLIYFSYDVKMKEKGDIPEGYSVSREKKERFSLILESASTNQTSMYLCASSLWGQGAEQPQHFGDGTRLSIL.

This clone has only a few counts. This chain joins TRBV5-4 and TRBJ2-3; D possibly corresponds to TRBD1 (5 bases). The V end was cut by 0 bases, the J end by 5 bases, with 13 bases between. Germline lookup yields CDR1 SGHNT and CDR2 YYREEE (reference sequence). The CDR3 runs 15 residues. DNA for the CDR3: TGTGCCAGCAGCTTGGGTGGGGCGATCTTAGATACGCAGTATTTT. Its protein is CASSLGGAILDTQYF.

This chain joins TRBV5-6 and TRBJ1-4; TRBD1 agrees at 7 bases. V shed 4 bases, J shed 14 bases, and the junction held 14 bases outside the gene matches. CDR1 is SGHDT and CDR2 is YYEEEE in the germline V gene. This CDR3 is 14 amino acids long. The CDR3 sequence: CASSEDRAPPSLFF. The DNA for the CDR3 is TGTGCCAGCAGCGAAGACAGGGCCCCTCCTAGCCTGTTTTTT.

V is TRBV2 and J is TRBJ1-5; D gene unclear. Germline CDR1 SNHLY, CDR2 FYNNEI. This CDR3 has 13 amino acids. Trimming stripped 1 base from V and 7 bases from J, with 8 bases between. As DNA, the CDR3 is TGTGCCAGCAGTGAAGGGACGCGCCAGCCCCAGCATTTT. Translation: CASSEGTRQPQHF.

This clone is a singleton in its sample. This sequence joins TRBV27 and TRBJ2-7; unclear D gene. Trimming took off 3 bases at V and 1 base at J, with 13 bases between the two ends. The CDR3 has 15 residues. From germline, CDR1 is MNHEY and CDR2 SMNVEV (reference sequence). The CDR3 DNA follows: TGTGCCAGCAGTTTCCCCTGGAAGATATCCTACGAGCAGTACTTC. Translating it yields CASSFPWKISYEQYF.

The genes are TRBV5-1 and TRBJ2-3; 8 bases are a match to TRBD2. V trimming: 4 bases; J trimming: 5 bases; junction bases outside the gene matches: 12. Germline V gene data show CDR1 as SGHRS and CDR2 as YFSETQ. CDR3 length equals 16 residues. CDR3 sequence (DNA): TGCGCCAGCAGCCAGGGTGCGGGGGGTAGCCTAGATACGCAGTATTTT. As protein: CASSQGAGGSLDTQYF.

This chain joins TRBV4-1 and TRBJ2-7, with 12 bases matching TRBD1. The CDR3 sequence is 15 residues long. Looked up from germline, CDR1 is MGHRA and CDR2 is YSYEKL. The junction had 5 bases not matched to a gene; V was cut back by 4 bases and J by 4 bases. The CDR3 region is CASSRGQGAPYEQYF. The CDR3 DNA sequence: TGCGCCAGCAGCCGGGGACAGGGGGCACCGTACGAGCAGTACTTC.

The rearrangement links TRBV19 to TRBJ1-6; D is possibly TRBD1 (6 bases). The germline CDR1 and CDR2 sequences are LNHDA and SQIVND (reference sequence). This CDR3 comprises 17 residues. Trimming left V 3 bases short and J 0 bases short, with 12 bases between. In DNA, the CDR3 is TGTGCCAGTAGTATTCGCAGGGGAGGCTCCTATAATTCACCCCTCCACTTT. This sequence encodes CASSIRRGGSYNSPLHF.

This chain connects TRBV28 to TRBJ2-2; D may be TRBD1 (6 bases). Germline CDR1 MDHEN, CDR2 SYDVKM. The ends were cut back, 6 bases at V and 6 bases at J, with 14 bases in the middle. The CDR3 sequence is 14 residues long. The CDR3 bases are TGTGCCAGCAGCCTTACAGGGTTTGCCGGGGAGCTGTTTTTT. Its protein product is CASSLTGFAGELFF. Full variable domain (outside the CDR3, taken from reference TRBV28 and TRBJ2-2): DVKVTQSSRYLVKRTGEKVFLECVQDMDHENMFWYRQDPGLGLRLIYFSYDVKMKEKGDIPEGYSVSREKKERFSLILESASTNQTSMYLCASSLTGFAGELFFGEGSRLTVL.

The chain uses TRBV10-3 and TRBJ1-2; D is ambiguous. The CDR3 is made up of 16 amino acids. The germline gives CDR1 ENHRY, CDR2 SYGVKD. V was shortened by 4 bases and J by 2 bases, with 17 bases between the two germline ends. CDR3 coding DNA: TGTGCCATCAGTGCCCTAAAGGACCTGTTGAACTATGGCTACACCTTC. This translates into CAISALKDLLNYGYTF.

The rearrangement links TRBV28 to TRBJ1-5; weak D call: TRBD1 (5 bases). Germline-derived CDR1 and CDR2 are MDHEN and SYDVKM. This CDR3 has 15 residues. Trimming shortened V by 3 bases and J by 0 bases, and 9 bases separated the two germline ends. As DNA, the CDR3 is TGTGCCAGCAGTTTTTCCGGGGGTAGCAATCAGCCCCAGCATTTT. It yields the protein CASSFSGGSNQPQHF.